A single sample gave rise to the 31 T cell receptor beta chains below, sequenced in a study of blood T cell repertoires in COVID-19. Profiling relied on immunoSEQ multiplex PCR, and the TCRdb table lists in-frame clones only, not all of them. This sample carries 65,000 to 80,000 clones, 86% of them seen once, and the ten largest clones take approximately 1.9%. The sequencing sample was made of peripheral blood. The receptors were sampled from a young man with acute or convalescent COVID-19.

This sequence joins TRBV27 and TRBJ1-2; TRBD1 agrees at 7 bases. CDR1 is MNHEY, CDR2 SMNVEV, per germline (reference sequence). With V trimmed by 4 bases and J by 3 bases, 8 bases remained unmatched. CDR3 size: 15 residues. The CDR3 DNA is TGTGCCAGCAGTTCTTCCCAGGGGGAATACTATGGCTACACCTTC. Encoded protein: CASSSSQGEYYGYTF.

For the CDR3, the DNA is TGTGCCAGCAGCGTCCACACGGGTAGCTCTGGAAACACCATATATTTT. This gives the protein CASSVHTGSSGNTIYF. The chain couples TRBV9 to TRBJ1-3; no firm D call. The V gene lost 2 bases and the J gene lost 0 bases, with 12 bases spanning the gap. CDR3 length equals 16 residues. The germline V gene has CDR1 SGDLS and CDR2 YYNGEE.

The J gene is TRBJ1-3, the V gene TRBV7-6; tentatively, D is TRBD1 (5 bases). The germline CDR1 and CDR2 sequences are SGHVS and FNYEAQ. CDR3 length equals 15 residues. V was shortened by 3 bases and J by 3 bases, with 12 bases between the two germline ends. The CDR3 spells CASSLTYGGGNTIYF. CDR3 coding DNA: TGTGCCAGCAGCTTGACATACGGGGGTGGAAACACCATATATTTT.

The chain recombines TRBV6-6 with TRBJ1-2, with unresolved D. Trimming took 0 bases from V and 4 from J, leaving 3 bases between them. There are 12 residues in the CDR3. Germline CDR1 MNHNY, CDR2 SVGAGI (reference sequence). CDR3 amino acids: CASSYSGYGYTF. Written as DNA, the CDR3 is TGTGCCAGCAGTTACTCCGGCTATGGCTACACCTTC.

V is TRBV4-1 and J is TRBJ1-1; D gene uncertain. The V end lost 0 bases, the J end lost 4 bases, and 9 bases lay between the germline ends. Germline V gene sequence: CDR1 MGHRA, CDR2 YSYEKL. The CDR3 contains 14 residues. The CDR3 DNA is TGCGCCAGCAGCCAAGAAAGCGCAAGCACTGAAGCTTTCTTT. Its protein is CASSQESASTEAFF.

The rearrangement joins TRBV7-8 to TRBJ2-5; D gene ambiguous. Germline values: CDR1 SGHVS, CDR2 FQNEAQ. V gave up 5 bases and J gave up 5 bases, with 6 bases separating them. This CDR3 region has 11 residues. Here the CDR3 reads CASSARETQYF. CDR3 nucleotides: TGTGCCAGCAGCGCGCGGGAGACCCAGTACTTC.

V gene TRBV12-3 or TRBV12-4 combines with J gene TRBJ1-5; D ambiguous. Trimming took off 5 bases at V and 4 bases at J, with 6 bases between the two ends. CDR3 length equals 12 residues. The CDR3 spells CASSSRNQPQHF. CDR3 sequence (DNA): TGTGCCAGCAGTAGCCGAAATCAGCCCCAGCATTTT.

The chain combines TRBV5-5 with TRBJ1-1; 7 bases line up with TRBD1. V was clipped by 4 bases and J by 7 bases; unmatched bases: 4. Looked up from germline, CDR1 is SGHKS and CDR2 is YYEKEE (reference sequence). This CDR3 spans 12 amino acids. The CDR3 DNA reads TGTGCCAGCAGCACCCGGGACAGTGAAGCTTTCTTT. Its translation is CASSTRDSEAFF. The full variable domain, with the rest looked up from reference TRBV5-5 and TRBJ1-1, is DAGVTQSPTHLIKTRGQQVTLRCSPISGHKSVSWYQQVLGQGPQFIFQYYEKEERGRGNFPDRFSARQFPNYSSELNVNALLLGDSALYLCASSTRDSEAFFGQGTRLTVV.

CDR3 coding DNA: TGCGCCAGCAGCCAAGAATCCCCCCTAGGGAGCTACAATGAGCAGTTCTTC. Its translation is CASSQESPLGSYNEQFF. The genes are TRBV4-1 and TRBJ2-1, with D perhaps matching TRBD2 (5 bases). The germline V gene encodes CDR1 MGHRA and CDR2 YSYEKL. V was clipped by 0 bases and J by 3 bases, with 15 bases between them. The CDR3 length is 17 residues.

This chain connects TRBV4-1 to TRBJ2-7, with TRBD1 matching over 8 bases. Unmatched junction bases numbered 1, after V lost 3 bases and J lost 0 bases. The CDR3 covers 14 residues. Germline CDR1 is MGHRA and CDR2 is YSYEKL. CDR3 in amino acids: CASSQDRVSYEQYF. The CDR3 coding sequence is TGCGCCAGCAGCCAGGACAGGGTCTCCTACGAGCAGTACTTC.

The gene calls are TRBV30 and TRBJ1-5; 9 bases are shared with TRBD1. CDR1 is GTSNPN and CDR2 is SVGIG in the germline V gene (reference sequence). The length of the CDR3 is 16 residues. V shed 5 bases and J 1 base; nucleotides not matched to a gene: 9. In DNA, the CDR3 is TGTGCCTGGGCCTTGAGGACAGGGGACAGCAATCAGCCCCAGCATTTT. Residues: CAWALRTGDSNQPQHF.

This clone occurred a few times. V is TRBV4-2 and J is TRBJ1-4; 8 bases agree with TRBD1. This CDR3 has 14 amino acids. Per germline, CDR1 LGHNA and CDR2 YNFKEQ. J gave up 7 bases and V 4 bases, and 5 bases lay outside the gene matches. The CDR3 DNA is TGTGCCAGCAGCCTCGGACAGGGACTTGAAAAACTGTTTTTT. It is translated as CASSLGQGLEKLFF.

In its sample, this clone was seen once. The V and J genes are TRBV10-3 and TRBJ1-1, with 10 bases that match TRBD1. The junction had 6 bases not matched to a gene; V was cut back by 6 bases and J by 5 bases. The CDR3 covers 14 residues. The germline V gene has CDR1 ENHRY and CDR2 SYGVKD. In DNA, the CDR3 is TGTGCCATCAGACCGACAGGGGGCCATACTGAAGCTTTCTTT. It encodes CAIRPTGGHTEAFF.

This clone was picked up one time. For the CDR3, the DNA is TGTGCCACCCGAGGGACTGTGAACACCGGGGAGCTGTTTTTT. Translating it yields CATRGTVNTGELFF. The rearrangement uses TRBV5-4 and TRBJ2-2, with D possibly being TRBD2 (6 bases). From germline, CDR1 is SGHNT and CDR2 YYREEE (reference sequence). This CDR3 is 14 amino acids long. The V end was cut by 9 bases, the J end by 1 base, with 13 bases between. Full variable domain (outside the CDR3, taken from reference TRBV5-4 and TRBJ2-2): ETGVTQSPTHLIKTRGQQVTLRCSSQSGHNTVSWYQQALGQGPQFIFQYYREEENGRGNFPPRFSGLQFPNYSSELNVNALELDDSALYLCATRGTVNTGELFFGEGSRLTVL.

This chain joins TRBV18 and TRBJ1-1; TRBD1 matches at 9 bases. From germline, CDR1 is KGHSH and CDR2 LQKENI. The CDR3 contains 15 residues. V lost 3 bases and J lost 2; bases outside the gene matches: 4. The CDR3 is CASSPTGGRNTEAFF. In DNA, the CDR3 is TGTGCCAGCTCACCTACAGGGGGCCGTAACACTGAAGCTTTCTTT.

CDR3: CASSIVADRGDQPQHF. The CDR3 nucleotides are TGTGCCAGTAGTATAGTCGCGGACAGGGGCGATCAGCCCCAGCATTTT. The gene calls are TRBV19 and TRBJ1-5; 9 bases are shared with TRBD1. The CDR3 is 16 residues long. Germline V CDR1 and CDR2: LNHDA, SQIVND (reference sequence). Germline trimming cut 1 base from V and 5 bases from J; bases unmatched to any gene: 6.

The CDR3 reads CASSHLAGYGTEAFF. In nucleotides, the CDR3 is TGTGCCAGCAGCCACCTCGCAGGGTACGGCACTGAAGCTTTCTTT. V is TRBV14 and J is TRBJ1-1, with D maybe TRBD1 (5 bases). The length of the CDR3 is 15 residues. V lost 3 bases, J lost 4 bases, and 15 bases lay in between. Germline-derived CDR1 and CDR2 are SGHDN and FVKESK.

This chain joins TRBV6-2 or TRBV6-3 and TRBJ1-4; D is perhaps TRBD1 (6 bases). The CDR3 loop spans 13 amino acids. The V end lost 5 bases, the J end lost 10 bases, and 14 bases lay between the germline ends. The germline V gene encodes CDR1 MNHEY and CDR2 SVGEGT. The CDR3 spells CASSAKQGRKLFF. In DNA, the CDR3 is TGTGCCAGCAGTGCAAAACAGGGTCGAAAACTGTTTTTT.

The V gene is TRBV18, the J gene TRBJ1-3, with a tentative D call TRBD1 (6 bases). The germline CDR1 and CDR2 sequences are KGHSH and LQKENI. With 3 bases removed from V and 0 bases from J, the gap between germline ends came to 9 bases. The CDR3 runs to 15 residues. DNA for the CDR3: TGTGCCAGCTCACCTACAGGGAGCTCTGGAAACACCATATATTTT. The encoded protein is CASSPTGSSGNTIYF.

This chain uses TRBV5-1 with TRBJ1-1; the D gene is possibly TRBD1 (5 bases). The CDR3 runs to 14 residues. Trimming left V 3 bases short and J 1 base short, with 10 bases between. CDR1 SGHRS and CDR2 YFSETQ come from the germline V gene. The CDR3 nucleotides are TGCGCCAGCAGCTCACTACAGGAGAACACTGAAGCTTTCTTT. Its translation is CASSSLQENTEAFF.

V usage is TRBV6-5 and J usage is TRBJ1-1; D unresolved. The CDR3 totals 15 residues. In germline, CDR1 is MNHEY, CDR2 SVGAGI. Trimming took 0 bases from V and 3 from J, leaving 11 bases between them. The CDR3 DNA reads as TGTGCCAGCAGTTACTCATTTTGGAGGGACACTGAAGCTTTCTTT. It yields the protein CASSYSFWRDTEAFF.

A few counts support this clone. The genes are TRBV7-2 and TRBJ1-2; 11 bases line up with TRBD1. CDR1 is SGHTA, CDR2 FQGNSA, per germline. The J segment lost 8 bases and the V segment lost 4 bases, leaving 9 bases of the junction unmatched. The CDR3 contains 15 residues. Written as DNA, the CDR3 is TGTGCCAGCAGCTCCCCCGGGACAGGGGGGTTAGGCTACACCTTC. Translating it yields CASSSPGTGGLGYTF.

The chain employs TRBV6-5 and TRBJ2-7, with 8 nucleotides matching TRBD1. Germline V lookup: CDR1 MNHEY, CDR2 SVGAGI. V gave up 7 bases and J gave up 4 bases; unmatched junction bases: 3. The CDR3 runs to 12 residues. CDR3 amino acids: CASIDRGYEQYF. Written as DNA, the CDR3 is TGTGCCAGCATCGACAGGGGTTACGAGCAGTACTTC.

The V gene is TRBV4-1, the J gene TRBJ2-2; D is undetermined. CDR1 and CDR2 from the germline V gene are MGHRA and YSYEKL. The CDR3 length is 15 residues. V lost 0 bases and J 1 base, leaving 6 bases between the germline ends. The CDR3 DNA sequence: TGCGCCAGCAGCCAAGAATCAGGGAACACCGGGGAGCTGTTTTTT. It encodes CASSQESGNTGELFF.

This clone showed up just a few times. The CDR3 here is CATSPGTGGMSSGNTIYF. The CDR3 DNA is TGTGCCACCAGTCCCGGGACAGGGGGCATGAGCTCTGGAAACACCATATATTTT. V usage is TRBV5-4 and J usage is TRBJ1-3, with 12 bases aligning to TRBD1. V lost 9 bases to trimming and J lost 0 bases; unmatched junction nucleotides: 13. The CDR3 runs 18 residues. In germline, CDR1 is SGHNT, CDR2 YYREEE (reference sequence).

Note on this clone: The junction departs from germline at one end; a sequencing error may be responsible. The gene calls are TRBV6-1 and TRBJ1-2; tentative D call: TRBD1 (5 bases). Per germline, CDR1 MNHNS and CDR2 SASEGT. The CDR3 totals 16 residues. CDR3 nucleotide sequence: TGTGCCAGCAGTGAAGATGTGGAGGGGCTTAGGTATGGCCACACCTTC. It translates to CASSEDVEGLRYGHTF.

The gene calls are TRBV3-1 (or the pseudogene TRBV3-2) and TRBJ2-5; D unclear. Per germline, CDR1 LGHDT and CDR2 YNNKEL (reference sequence). Trimming cost V 4 bases and J 5 bases, with 14 bases left between them. The CDR3 contains 14 residues. CDR3 region: CASSPPAAGETQYF. The DNA for the CDR3 is TGTGCCAGCAGCCCACCGGCGGCCGGGGAGACCCAGTACTTC.

The chain joins TRBV12-3 or TRBV12-4 to TRBJ1-1; tentatively, D is TRBD1 (5 bases). V lost 6 bases, J lost 3 bases, and 11 bases lay in between. CDR3 size: 13 residues. DNA of the CDR3: TGTGCCAGCAGAACTTGGGGGGACACTGAAGCTTTCTTT. Its protein product is CASRTWGDTEAFF.

This clone has just one count. The chain recombines TRBV29-1 with TRBJ1-2, with a tentative D call TRBD1 (6 bases). This CDR3 comprises 12 residues. Germline V gene sequence: CDR1 SQVTM, CDR2 ANQGSEA. Deletions cut 7 bases from V and 0 bases from J, with 9 bases between. CDR3 residues: CSAWTANYGYTF. The CDR3 bases are TGCAGCGCTTGGACAGCTAACTATGGCTACACCTTC.

The chain recombines TRBV5-1 with TRBJ1-3; 11 nucleotides match TRBD1. Germline V gene lookup returns CDR1 SGHRS and CDR2 YFSETQ. Trimming cost V 3 bases and J 7 bases; bases outside gene matches: 3. The CDR3 spans 14 residues. CDR3 DNA: TGCGCCAGCAGCTCCGGACAGGGGGCGAACACCATATATTTT. It is translated as CASSSGQGANTIYF.

This clone came up a few times. This CDR3 reads CASGGQGQISNTGELFF. The CDR3 DNA sequence: TGTGCCAGCGGGGGACAGGGACAAATTTCGAACACCGGGGAGCTGTTTTTT. The rearrangement uses TRBV5-5 and TRBJ2-2; 9 bases align to TRBD1. In germline, CDR1 is SGHKS, CDR2 YYEKEE (reference sequence). J gave up 0 bases and V 7 bases, and 10 bases lay outside the gene matches. The CDR3 spans 17 residues.